This is a list of T cell receptor beta chains from one sample in a study of shared clonotypes between healthy human individuals. The method was immunoSEQ multiplex PCR; TCRdb's version includes in-frame clones alone and lacks a portion of them. This table holds millions of clones, roughly 95% found once. Sequenced sample: naive CD8+ T cells sorted from blood. The receptors derive from a young man in good health. CDR3s include the opening cysteine and the closing phenylalanine or tryptophan. The order of the fields is D gene, clone size, J gene, V gene, CDR3 length, CDR3 DNA, CDR3 protein. A D gene is named only where the DNA matches it firmly. For some rows the clone size is stated as once, few or many, or as a class when expanded; others skip it.

d_call: TRBD2
clone_size: NA
j_call: TRBJ2-1
v_call: TRBV7-6
cdr3_length: 16
cdr3_nt: TGTGCCAGCAGCACCCTAGCGGGAGAATCCTACAATGAGCAGTTCTTC
cdr3_aa: CASSTLAGESYNEQFF

d_call: NA
clone_size: NA
j_call: TRBJ1-1
v_call: TRBV25-1
cdr3_length: 13
cdr3_nt: TGTGCCAGCAGTGCCGGGGGCGGGACTGAAGCTTTCTTT
cdr3_aa: CASSAGGGTEAFF

d_call: NA
clone_size: once
j_call: TRBJ1-1
v_call: TRBV25-1
cdr3_length: 11
cdr3_nt: TGTGCCGCAGACAGTGGGTCTGAAGCTTTCTTT
cdr3_aa: CAADSGSEAFF

d_call: NA
clone_size: few
j_call: TRBJ1-5
v_call: TRBV4-3
cdr3_length: 14
cdr3_nt: TGCGCCAGCAGCCAAGAGTCAGGAAGCCAGCCCCAGCATTTT
cdr3_aa: CASSQESGSQPQHF

d_call: NA
clone_size: once
j_call: TRBJ1-1
v_call: TRBV15
cdr3_length: 14
cdr3_nt: TGTGCCACCAGCAGAGGTATGGGTTACACTGAAGCTTTCTTT
cdr3_aa: CATSRGMGYTEAFF

d_call: NA
clone_size: NA
j_call: TRBJ2-7
v_call: TRBV9
cdr3_length: 13
cdr3_nt: TGTGCCAGCAGCGTAGGGGATCCCTACGAGCAGTACTTC
cdr3_aa: CASSVGDPYEQYF

d_call: TRBD1
clone_size: NA
j_call: TRBJ2-7
v_call: TRBV11-2
cdr3_length: 15
cdr3_nt: TGTGCCAGCACCCTGACAGGGGGCCTCTTTTACGAGCAGTACTTC
cdr3_aa: CASTLTGGLFYEQYF

d_call: NA
clone_size: NA
j_call: TRBJ2-7
v_call: TRBV30
cdr3_length: 15
cdr3_nt: TGTGCCTGGAGTGGATACGGGACGGCCCACTACGAGCAGTACTTC
cdr3_aa: CAWSGYGTAHYEQYF

d_call: TRBD1
clone_size: NA
j_call: TRBJ2-7
v_call: TRBV5-6
cdr3_length: 14
cdr3_nt: TGTGCCAGCAGCTTGTTCTCAGGGGGCGACGAGCAGTACTTC
cdr3_aa: CASSLFSGGDEQYF

d_call: NA
clone_size: NA
j_call: TRBJ1-2
v_call: TRBV11-2
cdr3_length: 16
cdr3_nt: TGTGCCAGCAGCTTAGATTCCGGGACCTCAGGCTATGGCTACACCTTC
cdr3_aa: CASSLDSGTSGYGYTF

d_call: TRBD1
clone_size: NA
j_call: TRBJ1-6
v_call: TRBV11-2
cdr3_length: 14
cdr3_nt: TGTGCCAGCAGCGTCCGGGACAGTGGCACACCCCTCCACTTT
cdr3_aa: CASSVRDSGTPLHF

d_call: TRBD1
clone_size: NA
j_call: TRBJ1-2
v_call: TRBV7-2
cdr3_length: 13
cdr3_nt: TGTGCCAGCAGCACCCGGACAGGGAATGGCTACACCTTC
cdr3_aa: CASSTRTGNGYTF

d_call: TRBD1
clone_size: NA
j_call: TRBJ2-7
v_call: TRBV6-1
cdr3_length: 14
cdr3_nt: TGTGCCAGCAGTGCCCGACAGGGCTCCTACGAGCAGTACTTC
cdr3_aa: CASSARQGSYEQYF

d_call: TRBD1
clone_size: NA
j_call: TRBJ1-4
v_call: TRBV4-1
cdr3_length: 15
cdr3_nt: TGCGCCAGCAGCCAAATCCGGGACAGCCCTGAAAAACTGTTTTTT
cdr3_aa: CASSQIRDSPEKLFF

d_call: TRBD1
clone_size: NA
j_call: TRBJ1-2
v_call: TRBV4-1
cdr3_length: 15
cdr3_nt: TGCGCCAGCAGCCAAGACGGGGGACAGGGCTATGGCTACACCTTC
cdr3_aa: CASSQDGGQGYGYTF

d_call: NA
clone_size: NA
j_call: TRBJ2-5
v_call: TRBV6-4
cdr3_length: 12
cdr3_nt: TGTGCCACCCCAGGAAGTTGGGAGACCCAGTACTTC
cdr3_aa: CATPGSWETQYF

d_call: NA
clone_size: NA
j_call: TRBJ1-2
v_call: TRBV10-3
cdr3_length: 13
cdr3_nt: TGTGCCATCAGTGACGCCAGTATGAATGGCTACACCTTC
cdr3_aa: CAISDASMNGYTF

d_call: NA
clone_size: NA
j_call: TRBJ1-2
v_call: TRBV14
cdr3_length: 13
cdr3_nt: TGTGCCAGCAGCCAATCGGGGATACATGGCTACACCTTC
cdr3_aa: CASSQSGIHGYTF

d_call: NA
clone_size: NA
j_call: TRBJ2-1
v_call: TRBV29-1
cdr3_length: 16
cdr3_nt: TGCAGCGTTGATCGGGTAGTTTGGTACCCTAACAATGAGCAGTTCTTC
cdr3_aa: CSVDRVVWYPNNEQFF

d_call: NA
clone_size: once
j_call: TRBJ2-1
v_call: TRBV6-4
cdr3_length: 17
cdr3_nt: TGTGCCAGCAGCGTACGCGGCACCAGGCGTTATAAGGATGAGCAGTTCTTC
cdr3_aa: CASSVRGTRRYKDEQFF

d_call: NA
clone_size: NA
j_call: TRBJ2-7
v_call: TRBV13
cdr3_length: 11
cdr3_nt: TGTGCCAGCAGCTCTCTTGGCGAGCAGTACTTC
cdr3_aa: CASSSLGEQYF

d_call: NA
clone_size: NA
j_call: TRBJ2-2
v_call: TRBV7-9
cdr3_length: 14
cdr3_nt: TGTGCCAGCAGCCCGTCGCCCGGGGTCGGGGAGCTGTTTTTT
cdr3_aa: CASSPSPGVGELFF

d_call: NA
clone_size: NA
j_call: TRBJ1-1
v_call: TRBV7-9
cdr3_length: 15
cdr3_nt: TGTGCCAGCAGCTTAGTACAAGGGGCAGGCCCTGAAGCTTTCTTT
cdr3_aa: CASSLVQGAGPEAFF

d_call: NA
clone_size: NA
j_call: TRBJ2-3
v_call: TRBV9
cdr3_length: 14
cdr3_nt: TGTGCCAGCAGCGATTTAGCGTACACAGATACGCAGTATTTT
cdr3_aa: CASSDLAYTDTQYF

d_call: NA
clone_size: NA
j_call: TRBJ1-2
v_call: TRBV5-4
cdr3_length: 14
cdr3_nt: TGTGCCAGCAGCTCAAGGGGCGGCGGCTATGGCTACACCTTC
cdr3_aa: CASSSRGGGYGYTF

d_call: NA
clone_size: NA
j_call: TRBJ1-4
v_call: TRBV9
cdr3_length: 15
cdr3_nt: TGTGCCAGCAGCTCCTCGGGAGGGGAGATTGAAAAACTGTTTTTT
cdr3_aa: CASSSSGGEIEKLFF

d_call: NA
clone_size: NA
j_call: TRBJ1-6
v_call: TRBV4-2
cdr3_length: 15
cdr3_nt: TGTGCCAGCAGCCAAGGGGTTGAGGGTTATTCACCCCTCCACTTT
cdr3_aa: CASSQGVEGYSPLHF

d_call: TRBD1
clone_size: NA
j_call: TRBJ2-7
v_call: TRBV6-5
cdr3_length: 13
cdr3_nt: TGTGCCAGCAACCACAGGGGGGCCTACGAGCAGTACTTC
cdr3_aa: CASNHRGAYEQYF

d_call: NA
clone_size: many
j_call: TRBJ2-3
v_call: TRBV27
cdr3_length: 15
cdr3_nt: TGTGCCAGCAGTTTCGGGACCGGCGAGACAGATACGCAGTATTTT
cdr3_aa: CASSFGTGETDTQYF

d_call: NA
clone_size: NA
j_call: TRBJ1-2
v_call: TRBV6-6
cdr3_length: 16
cdr3_nt: TGTGCCAGCAGTGGAATGGCCACACCAGCGAACTATGGCTACACCTTC
cdr3_aa: CASSGMATPANYGYTF

d_call: NA
clone_size: NA
j_call: TRBJ2-2
v_call: TRBV29-1
cdr3_length: 12
cdr3_nt: TGCAGCGTTGACTACCCTCCCGGGGAGCTGTTTTTT
cdr3_aa: CSVDYPPGELFF

d_call: TRBD2
clone_size: once
j_call: TRBJ2-1
v_call: TRBV10-2
cdr3_length: 14
cdr3_nt: TGCGCCAGCAGGGGACTAGCGGGGGACAATGAGCAGTTCTTC
cdr3_aa: CASRGLAGDNEQFF

d_call: TRBD2
clone_size: NA
j_call: TRBJ2-1
v_call: TRBV5-6
cdr3_length: 17
cdr3_nt: TGTGCCAGCAGCTCGACAGGAGAGCGGGGGGGCGAAGATGAGCAGTTCTTC
cdr3_aa: CASSSTGERGGEDEQFF

d_call: NA
clone_size: NA
j_call: TRBJ2-3
v_call: TRBV4-1
cdr3_length: 16
cdr3_nt: TGCGCCAGCAGCGAAATTCAGCGCGAGCGCACAGATACGCAGTATTTT
cdr3_aa: CASSEIQRERTDTQYF

d_call: NA
clone_size: once
j_call: TRBJ1-2
v_call: TRBV6-5
cdr3_length: 15
cdr3_nt: TGTGCCAGCAGTTCCCCCGACGAAGAAGGCTTTGGCTACACCTTC
cdr3_aa: CASSSPDEEGFGYTF

d_call: NA
clone_size: NA
j_call: TRBJ2-1
v_call: TRBV7-8
cdr3_length: 16
cdr3_nt: TGTGCCAGCAGCTTGACCCCTCTTCAGGAAAACAATGAGCAGTTCTTC
cdr3_aa: CASSLTPLQENNEQFF

d_call: TRBD1
clone_size: once
j_call: TRBJ2-1
v_call: TRBV11-2
cdr3_length: 12
cdr3_nt: TGTGCCAGCAGCTCACAGGGGTATGAGCAGTTCTTC
cdr3_aa: CASSSQGYEQFF

d_call: NA
clone_size: NA
j_call: TRBJ1-1
v_call: TRBV7-9
cdr3_length: 15
cdr3_nt: TGTGCCAGCAGCTCGGACAGCCACATGAACACTGAAGCTTTCTTT
cdr3_aa: CASSSDSHMNTEAFF

d_call: NA
clone_size: NA
j_call: TRBJ2-7
v_call: TRBV9
cdr3_length: 13
cdr3_nt: TGTGCCAGCAGCGTAGGGGGTACCTACGAGCAGTACTTC
cdr3_aa: CASSVGGTYEQYF

d_call: NA
clone_size: NA
j_call: TRBJ2-3
v_call: TRBV19
cdr3_length: 14
cdr3_nt: TGTGCCAGTAGTATTGGCCTCGGGGCAGATACGCAGTATTTT
cdr3_aa: CASSIGLGADTQYF

d_call: NA
clone_size: NA
j_call: TRBJ2-5
v_call: TRBV2
cdr3_length: 13
cdr3_nt: TGTGCCAGCAGTGAGGACAACCAAGAGACCCAGTACTTC
cdr3_aa: CASSEDNQETQYF

d_call: TRBD1
clone_size: NA
j_call: TRBJ1-2
v_call: TRBV27
cdr3_length: 15
cdr3_nt: TGTGCCAGCAGTTTATCGGACAGGGTGGGCTATGGCTACACCTTC
cdr3_aa: CASSLSDRVGYGYTF

d_call: NA
clone_size: NA
j_call: TRBJ2-7
v_call: TRBV5-1
cdr3_length: 15
cdr3_nt: TGCGCCAGCAGCTTGGCCGGGGCAGGGTCATTCGAGCAGTACTTC
cdr3_aa: CASSLAGAGSFEQYF

d_call: TRBD1
clone_size: NA
j_call: TRBJ1-2
v_call: TRBV11-2
cdr3_length: 15
cdr3_nt: TGTGCCAGCAGCTTAATCCCGACAGGGGACTATGGCTACACCTTC
cdr3_aa: CASSLIPTGDYGYTF

d_call: NA
clone_size: once
j_call: TRBJ1-3
v_call: TRBV2
cdr3_length: 16
cdr3_nt: TGTGCCAGCAGTGAAGTTCCAGGAAGCTCTGGAAACACCATATATTTT
cdr3_aa: CASSEVPGSSGNTIYF

d_call: NA
clone_size: NA
j_call: TRBJ1-1
v_call: TRBV30
cdr3_length: 12
cdr3_nt: TGTGCCTGCGCTAAGGAGAACACTGAAGCTTTCTTT
cdr3_aa: CACAKENTEAFF

d_call: TRBD2
clone_size: NA
j_call: TRBJ2-5
v_call: TRBV6-5
cdr3_length: 13
cdr3_nt: TGTGCCAGCAGTCAAGGACTAGAAGGGACCCAGTACTTC
cdr3_aa: CASSQGLEGTQYF

d_call: NA
clone_size: NA
j_call: TRBJ1-1
v_call: TRBV19
cdr3_length: 12
cdr3_nt: TGTGCCAGTAGTATCGGGGTTACTGAAGCTTTCTTT
cdr3_aa: CASSIGVTEAFF

d_call: NA
clone_size: NA
j_call: TRBJ2-7
v_call: TRBV28
cdr3_length: 17
cdr3_nt: TGTGCCAGCAGTTTGGAGATCCGGGATTCTACCCGCTACGAGCAGTACTTC
cdr3_aa: CASSLEIRDSTRYEQYF

d_call: TRBD1
clone_size: NA
j_call: TRBJ1-2
v_call: TRBV27
cdr3_length: 12
cdr3_nt: TGTGCCAGCAGGGACAGGGAGGCTGGCTACACCTTC
cdr3_aa: CASRDREAGYTF

d_call: TRBD1
clone_size: few
j_call: TRBJ1-1
v_call: TRBV28
cdr3_length: 14
cdr3_nt: TGTGCCAGCAGTCAACAGGGCAGGGGGTTGGGAGCTTTCTTT
cdr3_aa: CASSQQGRGLGAFF

d_call: NA
clone_size: NA
j_call: TRBJ2-3
v_call: TRBV28
cdr3_length: 12
cdr3_nt: TGTGCCAGCAGTCTCAGCACAGATACGCAGTATTTT
cdr3_aa: CASSLSTDTQYF